This T cell receptor (beta chain) was documented in a study of radiotherapy plus CTLA-4 blockade in lung cancer. Study-level findings and limits: Expansion in blood of tumor-derived TCR clones was seen after radiotherapy plus ipilimumab.

Germline CDR1 and CDR2: SGHVS and FNYEAQ. Trimming took 4 bases from V and 9 from J; bases not matched to a gene: 13. This CDR3 contains 16 residues. Using immunoSEQ multiplex PCR, the repertoire was profiled, and TCRdb retains in-frame clones only, with some absent. The sample yields approximately 52,000 clones, roughly 80% seen once. This clone was counted a few times. The antigen remains undetermined. V gene TRBV7-6 combines with J gene TRBJ2-1; 9 nucleotides align to TRBD1. Here the sequenced sample was peripheral blood, taken from a patient treated with radiotherapy plus ipilimumab. The source is a human donor with non-small cell lung cancer who had a complete response to radiotherapy plus ipilimumab. DNA of the CDR3: TGTGCCAGCAGCTCCGCCTTTCGACAGGGGGGAGGTGAGCAGTTCTTC. Protein product: CASSSAFRQGGGEQFF.